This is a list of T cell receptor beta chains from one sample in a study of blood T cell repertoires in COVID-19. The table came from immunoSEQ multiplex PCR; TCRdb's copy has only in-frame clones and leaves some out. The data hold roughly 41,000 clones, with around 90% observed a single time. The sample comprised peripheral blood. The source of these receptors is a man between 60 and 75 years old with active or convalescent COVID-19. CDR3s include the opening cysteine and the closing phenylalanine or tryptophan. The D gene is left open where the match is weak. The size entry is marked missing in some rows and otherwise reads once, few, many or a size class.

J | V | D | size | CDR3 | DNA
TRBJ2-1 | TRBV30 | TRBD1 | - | CAWNVLRTGDNEQFF | TGTGCCTGGAATGTGCTCAGGACAGGAGACAATGAGCAGTTCTTC
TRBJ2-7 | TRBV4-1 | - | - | CASSQSLPDRRFYEQYF | TGCGCCAGCAGCCAGTCCCTACCCGACAGAAGATTCTACGAGCAGTACTTC
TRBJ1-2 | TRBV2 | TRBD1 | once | CASRTTGTAYGYTF | TGTGCCAGCAGGACTACCGGGACAGCATATGGCTACACCTTC
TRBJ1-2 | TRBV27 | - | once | CASTKRGGNYGYTF | TGTGCCAGCACCAAGAGGGGGGGTAACTATGGCTACACCTTC
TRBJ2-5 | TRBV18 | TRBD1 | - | CASSPDRVGGTQYF | TGTGCCAGCTCACCAGACAGGGTGGGCGGGACCCAGTACTTC
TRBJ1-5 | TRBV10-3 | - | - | CATHQNEGDTQPQHF | TGTGCCACCCACCAAAACGAGGGGGACACTCAGCCCCAGCATTTT
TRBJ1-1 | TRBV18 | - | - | CASSPTQGLAFF | TGTGCCAGCTCACCTACACAGGGATTGGCTTTCTTT
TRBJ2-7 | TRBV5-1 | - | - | CASSLTGEAYEQYF | TGCGCCAGCAGCTTAACGGGAGAGGCGTACGAGCAGTACTTC
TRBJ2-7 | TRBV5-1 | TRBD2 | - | CASSPGLAGSLNPYEQYF | TGCGCCAGCAGCCCCGGACTAGCGGGGAGCCTCAACCCCTACGAGCAGTACTTC
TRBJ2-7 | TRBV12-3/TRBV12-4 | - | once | CASRGPGYEQYF | TGTGCCAGCAGGGGCCCGGGGTACGAGCAGTACTTC
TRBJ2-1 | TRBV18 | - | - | CASSSTASVEQFF | TGTGCCAGCTCTTCGACAGCGTCGGTCGAGCAGTTCTTC
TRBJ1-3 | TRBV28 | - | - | CASSLNPRAGNTIYF | TGTGCCAGCAGTTTAAACCCGCGGGCAGGAAACACCATATATTTT
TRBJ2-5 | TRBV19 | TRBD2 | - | CASSIVSGRRKETQYF | TGTGCCAGTAGTATAGTAAGCGGGAGACGAAAAGAGACCCAGTACTTC
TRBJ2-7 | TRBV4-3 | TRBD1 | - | CASSQDQGTGFYEQYF | TGCGCCAGCAGCCAAGATCAGGGGACAGGGTTCTACGAGCAGTACTTC
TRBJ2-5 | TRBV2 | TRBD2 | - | CASSRGGETQYF | TGTGCCAGCAGTCGGGGGGGAGAGACCCAGTACTTC
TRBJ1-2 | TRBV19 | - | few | CASSYSDRGGYGYTF | TGTGCCAGTAGCTATTCGGACCGGGGGGGCTATGGCTACACCTTC
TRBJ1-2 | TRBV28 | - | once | CASSSLGQAYGYTF | TGTGCCAGCAGTTCGTTAGGTCAGGCCTATGGCTACACCTTC
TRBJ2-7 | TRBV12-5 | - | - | CASALGDSYEQYF | TGTGCTAGTGCTCTAGGGGATTCCTACGAGCAGTACTTC
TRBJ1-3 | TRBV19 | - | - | CASSIATLSGGNTIYF | TGTGCCAGTAGTATAGCTACTCTTTCAGGTGGAAACACCATATATTTT
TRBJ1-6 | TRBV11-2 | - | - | CASSLGSGPSPLHF | TGTGCCAGCAGCTTAGGATCAGGGCCTTCACCCCTCCACTTT
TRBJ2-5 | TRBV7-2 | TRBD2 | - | CASSWTSGKETQYF | TGTGCCAGCAGCTGGACTAGCGGAAAAGAGACCCAGTACTTC
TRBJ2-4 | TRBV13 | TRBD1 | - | CASSGTGLGLAKNIQYF | TGTGCCAGCAGCGGGACAGGATTGGGGCTTGCCAAAAACATTCAGTACTTC
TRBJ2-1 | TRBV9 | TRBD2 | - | CASSFSSGNSYNEQFF | TGTGCCAGCAGCTTCTCTAGCGGGAACTCCTACAATGAGCAGTTCTTC
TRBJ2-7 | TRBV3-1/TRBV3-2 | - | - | CASSNAGIPYEQYF | TGTGCCAGCAGTAACGCAGGGATCCCCTACGAGCAGTACTTC
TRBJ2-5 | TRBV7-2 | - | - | CASSLARWRSTLGETQYF | TGTGCCAGCAGCTTAGCGCGGTGGAGGTCGACGTTGGGGGAGACCCAGTACTTC
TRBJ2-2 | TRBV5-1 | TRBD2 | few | CASSLALAGGPVGELFF | TGCGCCAGCAGCTTGGCGCTAGCGGGAGGGCCCGTCGGGGAGCTGTTTTTT
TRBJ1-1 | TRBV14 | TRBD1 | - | CASSPRTGSQNTEAFF | TGTGCCAGCAGCCCACGGACAGGGTCTCAGAACACTGAAGCTTTCTTT
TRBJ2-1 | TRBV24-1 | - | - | CATPIGGSPRPYNEQFF | TGTGCCACCCCCATCGGAGGGAGCCCCCGCCCCTACAATGAGCAGTTCTTC
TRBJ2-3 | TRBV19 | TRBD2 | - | CASNMRESDTQYF | TGTGCCAGTAATATGCGGGAGTCAGATACGCAGTATTTT
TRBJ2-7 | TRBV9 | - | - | CASSVAAGEQYF | TGTGCCAGCAGCGTAGCGGCAGGGGAGCAGTACTTC
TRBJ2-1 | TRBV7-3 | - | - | CASSLSRVGEQFF | TGTGCCAGCAGCTTATCCAGGGTCGGTGAGCAGTTCTTC
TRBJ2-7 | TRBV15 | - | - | CATSRDGGFGYEQYF | TGTGCCACCAGCAGAGATGGAGGGTTCGGTTACGAGCAGTACTTC
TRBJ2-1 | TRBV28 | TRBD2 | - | CASSFGGGSDEQFF | TGTGCCAGCAGTTTTGGGGGAGGGTCGGATGAGCAGTTCTTC
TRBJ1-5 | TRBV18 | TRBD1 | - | CASSLQGGKEPQHF | TGTGCCAGCTCGTTACAGGGGGGGAAGGAGCCCCAGCATTTT
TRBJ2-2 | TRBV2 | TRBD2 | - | CASGRENTGELFF | TGTGCCAGCGGGAGGGAGAACACCGGGGAGCTGTTTTTT
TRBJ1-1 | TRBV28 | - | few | CASRAFTSGTEAFF | TGTGCCAGCAGAGCCTTCACCTCGGGCACTGAAGCTTTCTTT
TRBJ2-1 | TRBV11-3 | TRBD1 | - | CASSLGQGYNEQFF | TGTGCCAGCAGCTTAGGACAGGGTTACAATGAGCAGTTCTTC
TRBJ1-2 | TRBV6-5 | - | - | CASSDTYGYTF | TGTGCCAGCAGCGACACCTATGGCTACACCTTC
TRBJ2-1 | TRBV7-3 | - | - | CASSLGGGINEQFF | TGTGCCAGCAGCTTAGGTGGAGGGATCAATGAGCAGTTCTTC
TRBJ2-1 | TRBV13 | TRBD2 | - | CASSLSGTDNEQFF | TGTGCCAGCAGCCTTAGCGGGACCGACAATGAGCAGTTCTTC
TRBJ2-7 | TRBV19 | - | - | CASSIAGLNSYEQYF | TGTGCCAGTAGTATAGCGGGACTCAACTCCTACGAGCAGTACTTC